The source of this T cell receptor (beta chain) is a study of blood T cells in healthy people across ages. The authors ran a second PCR of 7 to 11 cycles using a sample-barcoded 5' primer and a J-beta primer mix. A 12-random-nucleotide template-switch adaptor tagged each cDNA molecule. In TCRdb, the 5' RACE reads were re-called with MiXCR into one record per CDR3 protein. The data show about 830,000 distinct CDR3 sequences, roughly 60% seen once. The individuals who served as donors were healthy Caucasians living in Russia, aged about 6 to 100. The J segment lost 1 base and the V segment lost 4 bases, leaving 10 bases of the junction unmatched. CDR1 is SNHLY, CDR2 FYNNEI, per germline. The CDR3 length is 16 residues.

The sequenced sample was blood. This receptor was identified in a man aged 25-45 years in good health. The chain links TRBV2 to TRBJ2-7; 7 bases are a match to TRBD1. CDR3 residues: CASSGPTDRLSYEQYF. DNA of the CDR3: TGTGCCAGCAGTGGACCAACGGACAGGCTTTCCTACGAGCAGTACTTC.